The TCR beta chain described here comes from a study of somatic mutations in cytotoxic T cells in rheumatoid arthritis. The data were produced by immunoSEQ multiplex PCR, yet TCRdb's version contains in-frame clones alone and is incomplete. The sample holds about 10,000 clones, over 80% seen once. CDR3 length equals 13 residues. V was trimmed by 6 bases and J by 6 bases, leaving 15 bases between them. The germline gives CDR1 SGDLS, CDR2 YYNGEE. The chain uses TRBV9 and TRBJ1-2; D perhaps matches TRBD1 (5 bases). Source material: CD8+ T cells sorted from blood. The sequence derives from an adult with rheumatoid arthritis. This CDR3 reads CASTLGQGDGYTF. The DNA for the CDR3 is TGTGCCAGCACCCTGGGGCAGGGTGATGGCTACACCTTC.